The following is a T cell receptor (beta chain) sequence with its context. The sample comes from a study of blood T cell repertoires in COVID-19. Study as a whole: Collection of acute and convalescent COVID-19 samples took place in the United States, Italy and Spain.

This CDR3 spans 18 amino acids. Trimming at V came to 3 bases and at J to 0 bases, leaving 9 bases not matched to a gene. The germline V gene encodes CDR1 SEHNR and CDR2 FQNEAQ (reference sequence). Resolution of symptoms, clearance, or two negative PCRs was present in recovered Cohort 3 donors. Produced via immunoSEQ multiplex PCR; TCRdb's table is partial and in-frame only. This repertoire shows 330,000 or so clones, over 80% found once; its top ten account for about 5%. This sequence originates from a young man who had recovered from COVID-19. The specimen sequenced was PBMCs or T cells enriched from blood (not recorded which). The V call is TRBV7-9, the J call TRBJ2-3, with 10 bases fitting TRBD2. The CDR3 DNA reads as TGTGCCAGCAGCTTGTCAACTAGCGGGGCTTATAGCACAGATACGCAGTATTTT. This encodes CASSLSTSGAYSTDTQYF.